This note documents a single T cell receptor (beta chain) sequence. This clone has a handful of counts. There is no known antigen for this receptor. No per-base quality is available; no much larger clone lies one base away. The sample is drawn from a study of blood T cell repertoires in COVID-19 (dated by TCRdb to about 2020). Notes on the research overall: Collaborator samples came from the United States, Italy and Spain and covered acute and convalescent phases of COVID-19. The material from the prospective study consisted of cDNA or gDNA derived from T cells, B-cell-depleted T cells, or PBMCs. Deeply sampled blood TCRbeta repertoires from subjects exposed to, actively infected with, or recovered from COVID-19 were included in the dataset. A freely available public database, intended as a resource for researchers studying the immune response to SARS-CoV-2, is where the repertoires were released. The samples were drawn from the first 160 participants of the ongoing ImmuneRACE study and from 950 to 1,500 subjects provided by 6 global collaborators. Sample metadata almost always included a de-identified subject ID, COVID-19 status, age in years and sex. Where available, HLA class I and class II types were taken from metadata supplied by the sample provider and were not determined by assay-based typing. What the study reported, not specific to this receptor: The amount of clinical and demographic metadata varied by source and participant and was provided uncurated.

Each collaborating institution followed its own protocols to collect whole blood in K2EDTA tubes. Collaborator samples were shipped for TCRbeta analysis as frozen whole blood, isolated PBMCs, or DNA extracted from either sample type. V and J lose 6 bases and 1 base, and a span of 9 bases separates them. The CDR3 has 14 amino acids, counting the end cysteine and phenylalanine. Of all the DNA, just the CDR3 is kept, 42 bases in frame from base 1. Reading the germline V gene (reference sequence) gives CDR1 LNHDA and CDR2 SQIVND. The immunoSEQ Assay, a bias-controlled multiplex PCR, was used to amplify TCRbeta CDR3 regions from genomic DNA. As for the original processing: Within the assay, amplification of reference gene primers was used to estimate how many nucleated cells each sample contained. Sequence reads were collapsed and filtered to measure the absolute abundance of every unique TCRbeta CDR3 rearrangement. Productive Simpson clonality was computed per sample as the square root of Simpson's diversity index over productive rearrangements. The clones in this table, taken by TCRdb from immuneACCESS, are in-frame only. Not every clone is retained; where verified, under half of the shortfall comes from an unresolved V gene, and the cause of the rest is unknown. V and J calls and clone size are as listed in that table; D and trimming were resolved from the DNA. This sample gives over 250,000 clones in total; approximately 85% of them show up just once. The ten largest account for more than 4.5% of the sample.

The chain employs TRBV19 and TRBJ2-2; a confident D gene designation cannot be given. The sequencing sample was made of peripheral blood. The receptor was derived from a man aged 45-65 years with active or convalescent COVID-19. The CDR3 here reads CASSGSLNTGELFF. The DNA reads as follows: TGTGCCAGTAGCGGTAGTCTGAACACCGGGGAGCTGTTTTTT.